These 9 T cell receptor beta chains came from one sample sequenced in a study of T cell responses to AZD1222 COVID-19 vaccine (dated by TCRdb to the early 2020s). The method behind the library was the immunoSEQ multiplex PCR assay. The table comes from immuneACCESS by way of TCRdb, which keeps in-frame sequences with V and J called. Part of the clones is missing from these tables; in studies checked, under half for an unresolved V gene and the rest for unknown reasons. For this sample there are some 150,000 clones; about 90% appear just once. The ten most abundant clones make up less than 3.5% of the sample. The time point label for this specimen denotes: baseline before first vaccination. The sample's treatment or condition label, decoded: meningococcal conjugate vaccine given as trial control. Here the sequenced sample was peripheral blood, taken on day 0 of MenACWY control vaccination. The receptors were gathered from an adult in good health.

The count of this clone is one. The rearrangement joins TRBV2 to TRBJ2-1, with 13 bases fitting TRBD2. Germline trimming cut 7 bases from V and 8 bases from J; bases unmatched to any gene: 5. The CDR3 has 14 residues. Germline V gene lookup returns CDR1 SNHLY and CDR2 FYNNEI. The CDR3 reads CASNGLAGVDEQFF. The CDR3 DNA follows: TGTGCCAGCAACGGACTAGCGGGGGTGGATGAGCAGTTCTTC.

The CDR3 DNA sequence: TGTGCCAGCAGCTTGGGGCTCCACAGGGGAAACACCATATATTTT. It encodes CASSLGLHRGNTIYF. This chain joins TRBV7-2 and TRBJ1-3; maybe TRBD1 (5 bases). CDR3 length equals 15 residues. Trimming left V 3 bases short and J 4 bases short, with 13 bases between. Germline-derived CDR1 and CDR2 are SGHTA and FQGNSA.

J is TRBJ2-5 and V is TRBV2, with 8 positions matching TRBD1. The CDR3 length is 14 residues. Germline V gene sequence: CDR1 SNHLY, CDR2 FYNNEI. V shed 8 bases and J 0 bases; nucleotides not matched to a gene: 5. CDR3 coding DNA: TGTGCCAGCGGGGGACAGGAGTACCAAGAGACCCAGTACTTC. Its translation is CASGGQEYQETQYF.

This chain links TRBV5-6 with TRBJ2-1; 10 nucleotides agree with TRBD2. The CDR3 covers 16 residues. CDR1 and CDR2 from the germline V gene are SGHDT and YYEEEE. After removal of 4 bases from V and 0 bases from J, the junction contained 4 bases not matched to a gene. For the CDR3, the DNA is TGTGCCAGCAGCCTAATAGCGGGGGGCTCCTACAATGAGCAGTTCTTC. This sequence encodes CASSLIAGGSYNEQFF. The full variable domain, completed using reference TRBV5-6 and TRBJ2-1, is DAGVTQSPTHLIKTRGQQVTLRCSPKSGHDTVSWYQQALGQGPQFIFQYYEEEERQRGNFPDRFSGHQFPNYSSELNVNALLLGDSALYLCASSLIAGGSYNEQFFGPGTRLTVL.

To note about this clone: Because it lacks the conserved phenylalanine or tryptophan at the end, this CDR3 is likely a read error. The V call is TRBV5-6, the J call TRBJ2-7; D remains unclear. The CDR3 is made up of 11 amino acids. The germline V and J ends were trimmed by 3 bases and 3 bases, with 4 bases remaining between them. In germline, CDR1 is SGHDT, CDR2 YYEEEE. The CDR3 bases are TGTGCCAGCAGCTCCGACTACGAGCAGTACTCC. Protein product: CASSSDYEQYS.

The chain uses TRBV7-6 and TRBJ2-1; 12 bases match TRBD1. Trimming removed 5 bases from V and 10 bases from J; junction bases left unmatched: 9. The CDR3 is 15 amino acids. The germline gives CDR1 SGHVS, CDR2 FNYEAQ. DNA for the CDR3: TGTGCCAGCAGCACCCCCGGGACAGGGGGCGCGGAGCAGTTCTTC. Protein sequence: CASSTPGTGGAEQFF.

The gene calls are TRBV7-9 and TRBJ2-5; no definite D call. This CDR3 is 14 amino acids long. V lost 1 base to trimming and J lost 4 bases, with 10 bases between them. Germline loops: CDR1 SEHNR, CDR2 FQNEAQ (reference sequence). CDR3 in amino acids: CASSLVGGRETQYF. The DNA of the CDR3 is TGTGCCAGCAGCTTAGTGGGTGGAAGAGAGACCCAGTACTTC.

The genes are TRBV5-1 and TRBJ1-6, with 7 positions matching TRBD1. CDR3 length: 15 residues. The V gene's germline CDR1 is SGHRS and CDR2 YFSETQ. Trimming took 2 bases from V and 11 from J; bases not matched to a gene: 10. The CDR3: CASSFSQQGLTPLHF. CDR3 DNA: TGCGCCAGCAGCTTCTCTCAACAGGGGCTGACACCCCTCCACTTT.

The chain links TRBV9 to TRBJ2-2; D is uncertain. CDR1 is SGDLS, CDR2 YYNGEE, per germline. The CDR3 spans 15 residues. The germline V and J ends were trimmed by 0 bases and 6 bases, with 12 bases remaining between them. DNA of the CDR3: TGTGCCAGCAGCGTAGACGGCTTGACGGCCGGGGAGCTGTTTTTT. Translated: CASSVDGLTAGELFF.